One sample yielded the 8 T cell receptor beta chains listed below, sequenced in a study of human CD4 T cells and Enterobacteriaceae. The memory gate held CD4+ cells that were not CD45RA+CCR7+CD95- naive cells, over 95% pure. Libraries were prepared by immunoSEQ multiplex PCR; TCRdb keeps only in-frame clonotypes and omits some of them. The repertoire holds about 25,000 clones, with approximately 81% as singletons. Sequencing input: memory CD4+ T cells from blood. These receptors all come from a human donor in good health.

CDR3 protein: CASSVGTAGTEAFF. The CDR3 DNA reads TGTGCCAGCAGCGTGGGGACGGCGGGCACTGAAGCTTTCTTT. The chain recombines TRBV9 with TRBJ1-1, with D perhaps TRBD1 (5 bases). This CDR3 spans 14 amino acids. The germline V and J ends were trimmed by 2 bases and 4 bases, with 12 bases remaining between them. CDR1 and CDR2 (germline): SGDLS, YYNGEE.

The table lists this clone with a few counts. The chain uses TRBV6-6 and TRBJ1-5; D uncertain. Trimming took 6 bases from V and 2 from J, leaving 14 bases between them. There are 15 residues in the CDR3. Germline-derived CDR1 and CDR2 are MNHNY and SVGAGI (reference sequence). CDR3 DNA sequence: TGTGCCAGCAGGCAAGACCTCGCGGGCAATCAGCCCCAGCATTTT. Its protein is CASRQDLAGNQPQHF.

This clone was found once. The chain couples TRBV27 to TRBJ1-3; D is possibly TRBD1 (5 bases). V lost 4 bases and J 2 bases, leaving 12 bases between the germline ends. The CDR3 extends over 15 amino acids. CDR1 is MNHEY, CDR2 SMNVEV, per germline (reference sequence). The CDR3 DNA reads TGTGCCAGCAGTTCGGGACGGAATACTGGAAACACCATATATTTT. Amino acids: CASSSGRNTGNTIYF.

The V and J genes are TRBV5-1 and TRBJ2-3; D might be TRBD2 (6 bases). CDR3 length equals 14 residues. Germline CDR1 and CDR2: SGHRS and YFSETQ. V dropped 0 bases and J dropped 4 bases, with 9 bases sitting between them. CDR3 bases: TGCGCCAGCAGCTTGGAATCTAGCGCAGATACGCAGTATTTT. Its translation: CASSLESSADTQYF. The entire variable domain, with the rest obtained from reference TRBV5-1 and TRBJ2-3, is as follows: KAGVTQTPRYLIKTRGQQVTLSCSPISGHRSVSWYQQTPGQGLQFLFEYFSETQRNKGNFPGRFSGRQFSNSRSEMNVSTLELGDSALYLCASSLESSADTQYFGPGTRLTVL.

The V and J genes are TRBV7-3 and TRBJ2-5, with 9 bases aligning to TRBD1. Germline V gene lookup returns CDR1 SGHTA and CDR2 FQGTGA. CDR3 length equals 16 residues. V was clipped by 5 bases and J by 4 bases; unmatched bases: 11. The CDR3 region is CASSLLGPGQGETQYF. The CDR3 DNA reads as TGTGCCAGCAGCCTGCTGGGTCCGGGACAGGGAGAGACCCAGTACTTC. The whole variable domain, remainder taken from reference TRBV7-3 and TRBJ2-5, is GAGVSQTPSNKVTEKGKYVELRCDPISGHTALYWYRQSLGQGPEFLIYFQGTGAADDSGLPNDRFFAVRPEGSVSTLKIQRTERGDSAVYLCASSLLGPGQGETQYFGPGTRLLVL.

The chain recombines TRBV6-1 with TRBJ1-5; the D is unclear. The V gene lost 2 bases and the J gene lost 4 bases, with 6 bases spanning the gap. The CDR3 has 13 residues. Germline-derived CDR1 and CDR2 are MNHNS and SASEGT. The CDR3 sequence is CASSETSNQPQHF. Here the CDR3 DNA reads TGTGCCAGCAGTGAAACAAGTAATCAGCCCCAGCATTTT.

The chain combines TRBV6-6 with TRBJ2-7; D uncertain. Trimming cost V 7 bases and J 2 bases, with 6 bases left between them. Germline CDR1 reads MNHNY; CDR2 reads SVGAGI (reference sequence). This CDR3 has 11 residues. The CDR3 region is CASTNAYEQYF. In DNA form, the CDR3 reads TGTGCCAGCACTAACGCCTACGAGCAGTACTTC.

This chain connects TRBV6-5 to TRBJ2-7; 12 nucleotides line up with TRBD2. Losses at the gene ends were 6 bases for V and 0 bases for J; bases not matched to a gene: 3. The germline V gene encodes CDR1 MNHEY and CDR2 SVGAGI. This CDR3 region has 15 residues. The chain's CDR3 is CASSPTSGSSYEQYF. The CDR3 DNA reads as TGTGCCAGCAGCCCGACTAGCGGGAGCTCCTACGAGCAGTACTTC.